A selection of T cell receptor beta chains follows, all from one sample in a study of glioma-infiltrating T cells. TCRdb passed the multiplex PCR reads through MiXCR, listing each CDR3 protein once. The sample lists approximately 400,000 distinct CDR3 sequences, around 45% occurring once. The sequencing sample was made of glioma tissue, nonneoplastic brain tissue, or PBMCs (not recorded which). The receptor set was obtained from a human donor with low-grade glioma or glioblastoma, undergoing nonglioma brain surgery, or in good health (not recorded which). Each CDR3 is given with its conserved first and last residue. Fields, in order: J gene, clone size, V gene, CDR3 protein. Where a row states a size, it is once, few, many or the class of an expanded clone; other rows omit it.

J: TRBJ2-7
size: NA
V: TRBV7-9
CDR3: CASSPTGGQYYEQYF

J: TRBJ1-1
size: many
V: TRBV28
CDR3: CASSYRLGTEAFF

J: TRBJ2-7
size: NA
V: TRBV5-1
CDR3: CASTADSYYEQYF

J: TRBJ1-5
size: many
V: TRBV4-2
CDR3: CASSRWGGNQPQHF

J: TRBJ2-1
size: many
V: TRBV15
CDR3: CATSRDLGGRNEQFF

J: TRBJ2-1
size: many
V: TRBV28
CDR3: CAGGGSSYNEQFF

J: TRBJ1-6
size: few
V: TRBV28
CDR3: CASSFLDGGNSPLHF

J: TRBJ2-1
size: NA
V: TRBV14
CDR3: CASSQGDGAPYNEQFF

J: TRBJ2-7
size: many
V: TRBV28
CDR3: CASSFELTGPRSYEQYF

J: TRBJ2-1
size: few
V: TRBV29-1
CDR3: CSGTKGEQFF

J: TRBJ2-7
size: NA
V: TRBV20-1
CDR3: CSAKNPWESSYEQYF

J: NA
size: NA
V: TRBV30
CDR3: CAWSLEGNFINEQFF

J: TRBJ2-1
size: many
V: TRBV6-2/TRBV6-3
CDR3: CASSLAATYNEQFF

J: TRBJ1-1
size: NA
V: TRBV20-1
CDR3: CGATIRTKGAGNTEAFF

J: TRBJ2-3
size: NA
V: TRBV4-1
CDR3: CASSQDGTGGVMGTDTQYF

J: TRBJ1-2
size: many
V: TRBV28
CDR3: CASRSPGRSYGYTF

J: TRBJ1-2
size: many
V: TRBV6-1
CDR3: CASKGQQGAYGYTF

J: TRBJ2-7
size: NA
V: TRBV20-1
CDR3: CSARALAGTPTVGEQYF

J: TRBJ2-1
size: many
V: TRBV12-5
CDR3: CASGLDEVRSSYNEQFF

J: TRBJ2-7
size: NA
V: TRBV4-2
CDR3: CASSPTGTSSYEQYF

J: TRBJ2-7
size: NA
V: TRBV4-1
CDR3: CASSQERGIGYEQYF